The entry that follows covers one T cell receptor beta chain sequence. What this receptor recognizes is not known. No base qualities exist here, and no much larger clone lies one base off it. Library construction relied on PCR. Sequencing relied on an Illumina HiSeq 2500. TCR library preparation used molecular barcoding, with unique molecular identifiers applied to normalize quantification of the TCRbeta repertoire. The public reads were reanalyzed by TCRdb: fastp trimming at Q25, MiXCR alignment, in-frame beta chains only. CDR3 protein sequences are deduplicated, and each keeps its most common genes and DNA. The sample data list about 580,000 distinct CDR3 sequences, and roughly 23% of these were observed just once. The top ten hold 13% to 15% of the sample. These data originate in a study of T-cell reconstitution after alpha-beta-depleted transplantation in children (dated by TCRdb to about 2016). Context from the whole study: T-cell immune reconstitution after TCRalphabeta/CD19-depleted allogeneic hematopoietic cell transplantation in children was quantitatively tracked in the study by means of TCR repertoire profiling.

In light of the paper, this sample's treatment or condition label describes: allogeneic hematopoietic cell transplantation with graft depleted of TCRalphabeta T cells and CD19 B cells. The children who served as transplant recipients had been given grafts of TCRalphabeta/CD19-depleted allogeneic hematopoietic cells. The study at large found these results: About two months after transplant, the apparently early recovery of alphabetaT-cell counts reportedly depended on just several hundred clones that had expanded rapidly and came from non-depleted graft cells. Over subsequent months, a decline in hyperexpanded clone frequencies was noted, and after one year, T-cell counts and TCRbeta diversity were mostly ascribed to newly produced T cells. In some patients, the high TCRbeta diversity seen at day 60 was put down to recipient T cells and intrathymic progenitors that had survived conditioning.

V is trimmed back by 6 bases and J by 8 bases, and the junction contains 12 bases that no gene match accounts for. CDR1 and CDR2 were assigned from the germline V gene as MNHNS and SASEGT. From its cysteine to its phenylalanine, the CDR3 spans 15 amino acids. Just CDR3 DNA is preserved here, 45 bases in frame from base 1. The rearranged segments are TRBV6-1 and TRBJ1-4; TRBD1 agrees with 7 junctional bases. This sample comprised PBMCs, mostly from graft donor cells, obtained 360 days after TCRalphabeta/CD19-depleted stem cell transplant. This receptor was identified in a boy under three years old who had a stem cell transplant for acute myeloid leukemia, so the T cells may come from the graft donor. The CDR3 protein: CASSNGGQMAEKLFF. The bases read TGTGCCAGCAGCAACGGGGGACAGATGGCCGAAAAACTGTTTTTT.